This TCR beta chain was obtained from a study of T-cell memory formation after mild COVID-19. MiXCR, run by TCRdb on the 5' RACE reads, gives a single entry per CDR3 protein. The top ten clones hold roughly 22% of a sample with about 290,000 distinct CDR3 sequences, 15% of them seen once. This TCR was recovered from a man between 18 and 35 years old who had mild COVID-19 (a few samples of this study predate the infection). Cell type and time point are not known. Material: PBMCs or a T cell subset sorted from them (not recorded which).

CDR3 loop: CATSVRDNNHEQFF. The CDR3 DNA is TGTGCCACCAGCGTCCGGGACAACAACCATGAGCAGTTCTTC. The chain recombines TRBV15 with TRBJ2-1, with D perhaps matching TRBD1 (6 bases). This CDR3 is 14 amino acids long. V lost 5 bases and J lost 8, with 16 bases in between. CDR1 is LNHNV and CDR2 is YYDKDF in the germline V gene (reference sequence).